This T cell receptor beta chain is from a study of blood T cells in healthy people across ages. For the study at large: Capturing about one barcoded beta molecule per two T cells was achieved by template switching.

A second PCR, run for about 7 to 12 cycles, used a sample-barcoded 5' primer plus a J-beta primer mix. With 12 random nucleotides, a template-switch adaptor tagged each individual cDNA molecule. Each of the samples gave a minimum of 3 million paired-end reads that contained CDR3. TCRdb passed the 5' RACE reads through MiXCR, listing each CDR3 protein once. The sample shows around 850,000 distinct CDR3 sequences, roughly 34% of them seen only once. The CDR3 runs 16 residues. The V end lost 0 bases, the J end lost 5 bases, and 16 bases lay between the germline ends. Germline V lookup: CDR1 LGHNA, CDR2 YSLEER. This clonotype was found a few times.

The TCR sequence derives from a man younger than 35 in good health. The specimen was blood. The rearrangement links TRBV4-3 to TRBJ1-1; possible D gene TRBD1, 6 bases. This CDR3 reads CASSQDSGGQGTEAFF. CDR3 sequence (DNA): TGCGCCAGCAGCCAAGATTCGGGAGGGCAGGGGACTGAAGCTTTCTTT.